The 28 T cell receptor beta chains below all came from one sample that was sequenced in a study of CXCR3-negative and CXCR3-positive naive CD8 T cells. The TRB cDNA libraries were prepared by 5' RACE with UMI labels. Following a re-call of the 5' RACE reads, TCRdb has one entry per CDR3 protein and lacks DNA. Found here are over 80,000 distinct CDR3 sequences; the top ten clones hold roughly 1.4%. The sample comprised naive CXCR3- CD8+ T cells from blood. Sample subset: CD45RO-CCR7+CD27+CD95- naive CD8+ T cells lacking CXCR3 (TNR3-). These receptor sequences come from a human donor in good health. Some clones in this sample may be carry-over from other donors' samples.

The V call is TRBV6-5, the J call TRBJ2-7; there is no DNA to check the TCRdb D call of TRBD1. Germline V lookup: CDR1 MNHEY, CDR2 SVGAGI. The CDR3 loop spans 15 amino acids. The CDR3 region is CASSSLQGSSYEQYF.

CDR3 sequence reads: CSARGVSGRDNTGELFF. The V gene is TRBV29-1, the J gene TRBJ2-2; without DNA, the TCRdb call of TRBD2 cannot be checked. CDR3 length: 17 residues. Per the germline V gene, CDR1 is SQVTM and CDR2 is ANQGSEA.

V gene TRBV5-1 combines with J gene TRBJ2-7; TCRdb returns TRBD2, unconfirmable since there is no DNA. Germline loops: CDR1 SGHRS, CDR2 YFSETQ. CDR3 size: 17 residues. The CDR3 region is CASSLAWGGPSSYEQYF.

The chain uses TRBV7-9 and TRBJ2-7; without DNA, the TCRdb call of TRBD1 cannot be checked. The length of the CDR3 is 14 residues. The V gene's germline CDR1 is SEHNR and CDR2 FQNEAQ (reference sequence). The CDR3 here is CASSSLTGLLEQYF.

This chain links TRBV29-1 with TRBJ2-1; TCRdb picks TRBD1, but there is no DNA to check that call. The CDR3 is 13 residues long. Germline assignment: CDR1 SQVTM and CDR2 ANQGSEA. The CDR3 sequence: CSARQQTSNEQFF.

V and J are TRBV6-5 and TRBJ2-7; TCRdb's D gene call, TRBD1, goes unchecked for lack of DNA. The CDR3 consists of 14 residues. The germline CDR1 and CDR2 sequences are MNHEY and SVGAGI. CDR3 protein: CASRDRDTSYEQYF.

The chain links TRBV14 to TRBJ1-1; TCRdb's assignment of TRBD1 cannot be checked, as there is no DNA. Per germline, CDR1 SGHDN and CDR2 FVKESK. The CDR3 contains 15 residues. This CDR3 reads CASSQERQVGAEAFF.

V usage is TRBV5-1 and J usage is TRBJ1-2. This CDR3 has 13 residues. From germline, CDR1 is SGHRS and CDR2 YFSETQ. This CDR3 is CASSYGADYGYTF. The complete variable domain, with remaining parts taken from reference TRBV5-1 and TRBJ1-2, reads KAGVTQTPRYLIKTRGQQVTLSCSPISGHRSVSWYQQTPGQGLQFLFEYFSETQRNKGNFPGRFSGRQFSNSRSEMNVSTLELGDSALYLCASSYGADYGYTFGSGTRLTVV.

The J gene is TRBJ2-7, the V gene TRBV28; the TRBD1 assignment by TCRdb is unverifiable without DNA. CDR3 length: 17 amino acids. Looked up from germline, CDR1 is MDHEN and CDR2 is SYDVKM. CDR3 sequence: CASSFTMAPRASYEQYF.

This chain joins TRBV7-9 and TRBJ2-5; TCRdb's D gene call, TRBD1, goes unchecked for lack of DNA. This CDR3 contains 13 residues. CDR1 is SEHNR, CDR2 FQNEAQ, per germline (reference sequence). CDR3 loop: CASRIQGEETQYF.

This sequence joins TRBV29-1 and TRBJ2-7; lacking DNA, the TRBD1 call made by TCRdb goes unchecked. The CDR3 sequence is 14 residues long. Germline lookup yields CDR1 SQVTM and CDR2 ANQGSEA. The CDR3 spells CSVELDRVTGEQYF.

The V and J genes are TRBV2 and TRBJ1-2; TCRdb outputs TRBD1, but without DNA this stays unchecked. The CDR3 covers 15 residues. The germline CDR1 and CDR2 sequences are SNHLY and FYNNEI. This CDR3 reads CASRAGTGLNYGYTF. The complete variable domain, with remaining parts taken from reference TRBV2 and TRBJ1-2, reads EPEVTQTPSHQVTQMGQEVILRCVPISNHLYFYWYRQILGQKVEFLVSFYNNEISEKSEIFDDQFSVERPDGSNFTLKIRSTKLEDSAMYFCASRAGTGLNYGYTFGSGTRLTVV.

The CDR3 reads CSVDPGLYSYTF. The chain links TRBV29-1 to TRBJ1-2; TCRdb calls TRBD1, which cannot be checked without DNA. This CDR3 comprises 12 residues. The V gene's germline CDR1 is SQVTM and CDR2 ANQGSEA.

The chain joins TRBV20-1 to TRBJ2-7; no DNA is available, so the TRBD2 call from TCRdb remains unchecked. From germline, CDR1 is DFQATT and CDR2 SNEGSKA (reference sequence). The CDR3 spans 14 residues. CDR3 loop: CSTQRLSGTYEQYF.

The chain has TRBV14 and TRBJ1-1; no DNA is available, so the TRBD1 call from TCRdb remains unchecked. The CDR3 sequence is 16 residues long. Germline lookup yields CDR1 SGHDN and CDR2 FVKESK. The CDR3 region is CASSSGTGVMNTEAFF.

The rearrangement uses TRBV6-4 and TRBJ2-1; TCRdb returns TRBD1, unconfirmable since there is no DNA. Germline CDR1 reads MRHNA; CDR2 reads SNTAGT. The CDR3 is 16 amino acids. The CDR3 sequence: CASSDSRRGKYNEQFF.

The J gene is TRBJ2-1, the V gene TRBV28; lacking DNA, the TRBD2 call made by TCRdb goes unchecked. The CDR3 loop spans 15 amino acids. Per germline, CDR1 MDHEN and CDR2 SYDVKM. The CDR3 reads CASSSRLATYNEQFF.

The V call is TRBV7-9, the J call TRBJ2-7; the D gene TCRdb calls, TRBD2, cannot be checked with no DNA. The CDR3 loop spans 13 amino acids. Germline loops: CDR1 SEHNR, CDR2 FQNEAQ (reference sequence). CDR3 loop: CASSRPAGYEQYF.

This chain joins TRBV7-9 and TRBJ2-1; with no DNA, the TCRdb D assignment of TRBD1 cannot be verified. Germline values: CDR1 SEHNR, CDR2 FQNEAQ (reference sequence). This CDR3 is 13 amino acids long. CDR3 sequence: CASRRTEGAEQFF.

The V gene is TRBV7-6, the J gene TRBJ2-1; the TRBD2 assignment by TCRdb is unverifiable without DNA. This CDR3 is 12 amino acids long. The germline CDR1 and CDR2 sequences are SGHVS and FNYEAQ. CDR3 loop: CASSPRLGEQFF.

V is TRBV5-1 and J is TRBJ2-2; there is no DNA to check the TCRdb D call of TRBD1. Germline-derived CDR1 and CDR2 are SGHRS and YFSETQ. This CDR3 is 17 amino acids long. CDR3 loop: CASSPRTARSNTGELFF.

V and J are TRBV15 and TRBJ2-3. Germline V gives CDR1 LNHNV, CDR2 YYDKDF (reference sequence). This CDR3 region has 14 residues. The CDR3 region is CATSGILNTDTQYF.

The chain combines TRBV11-2 with TRBJ2-5. This CDR3 has 15 residues. Germline CDR1 reads SGHAT; CDR2 reads FQNNGV. This CDR3 is CASSSGRRLKETQYF.

The rearrangement joins TRBV6-2 or TRBV6-3 to TRBJ1-1; TCRdb's assignment of TRBD1 cannot be checked, as there is no DNA. This CDR3 has 14 residues. Germline-derived CDR1 and CDR2 are MNHEY and SVGEGT. Here the CDR3 reads CASSYVGAYTEAFF.

This chain links TRBV29-1 with TRBJ2-1; the D call from TCRdb, TRBD2, cannot be confirmed without DNA. The germline V gene encodes CDR1 SQVTM and CDR2 ANQGSEA. The CDR3 loop spans 14 amino acids. Here the CDR3 reads CSADLAGAYNEQFF.

The chain joins TRBV2 to TRBJ2-1; TCRdb's assignment of TRBD2 cannot be checked, as there is no DNA. The CDR3 loop spans 20 amino acids. CDR1 is SNHLY and CDR2 is FYNNEI in the germline V gene. The CDR3 reads CASSGDLGLAGAISYNEQFF. Drawing the rest from reference TRBV2 and TRBJ2-1, the complete variable domain is EPEVTQTPSHQVTQMGQEVILRCVPISNHLYFYWYRQILGQKVEFLVSFYNNEISEKSEIFDDQFSVERPDGSNFTLKIRSTKLEDSAMYFCASSGDLGLAGAISYNEQFFGPGTRLTVL.

V is TRBV6-2 or TRBV6-3 and J is TRBJ2-1; the D call of TRBD2 rests on TCRdb alone, since no DNA is present to check it. Germline CDR1 is MNHEY and CDR2 is SVGEGT. This CDR3 is built from 15 residues. The CDR3 loop reads CASSYGSGRVNEQFF.

V is TRBV14 and J is TRBJ2-2; TCRdb's D gene call, TRBD1, goes unchecked for lack of DNA. Germline values: CDR1 SGHDN, CDR2 FVKESK. The CDR3 is 13 amino acids. CDR3 sequence reads: CASSPRGPGELFF.